Listed here is a single T cell receptor (beta chain). Its target is unknown. Produced via immunoSEQ multiplex PCR; TCRdb's table is partial and in-frame only. The sample yields about 70,000 clones, around 87% seen once. The data were taken from a study of lymphopenia after photon versus proton radiotherapy. Whole-study results and caveats: Survival link was tested only in deceased patients; proton benefit remains a possibility. Photon-treated patients lost naive T cells and TCR diversity; proton-treated stayed stable. In patients who died, overall survival fell as post-nadir TCR diversity dropped more.

The CDR3 is made up of 11 amino acids. Germline assignment: CDR1 MNHNS and CDR2 SASEGT. V lost 3 bases and J 6 bases, leaving 6 bases between the germline ends. The chain employs TRBV6-1 and TRBJ2-7; D unclear. Sequenced here: peripheral blood, sampled from a patient treated with proton-based radiotherapy. This sequence was found in an elderly man with esophageal cancer. The CDR3 is CASSDVSEQYF. In nucleotides, the CDR3 is TGTGCCAGCAGTGATGTGAGCGAGCAGTACTTC.